This T cell receptor (beta chain) originates from a study of siplizumab effects on memory and regulatory T cells. Germline V gives CDR1 SGHAT, CDR2 FQNNGV. The CDR3 totals 15 residues. The trim removed 5 bases at V and 4 bases at J, leaving 8 bases unmatched. Sequenced by immunoSEQ multiplex PCR; TCRdb stores in-frame clones only, minus some. The table lists 80,000 to 130,000 clones, around 92% of them singletons. Sequenced input: CD4+ T cells sorted from blood. This receptor was identified in a human donor in good health. Some clones in this sample may be carry-over from other donors' samples. This chain connects TRBV11-2 to TRBJ2-3, with TRBD2 identical over 8 bases. The CDR3 loop reads CASSPTSGSPDTQYF. The CDR3 DNA reads TGTGCCAGCAGCCCTACTAGCGGATCTCCAGATACGCAGTATTTT.